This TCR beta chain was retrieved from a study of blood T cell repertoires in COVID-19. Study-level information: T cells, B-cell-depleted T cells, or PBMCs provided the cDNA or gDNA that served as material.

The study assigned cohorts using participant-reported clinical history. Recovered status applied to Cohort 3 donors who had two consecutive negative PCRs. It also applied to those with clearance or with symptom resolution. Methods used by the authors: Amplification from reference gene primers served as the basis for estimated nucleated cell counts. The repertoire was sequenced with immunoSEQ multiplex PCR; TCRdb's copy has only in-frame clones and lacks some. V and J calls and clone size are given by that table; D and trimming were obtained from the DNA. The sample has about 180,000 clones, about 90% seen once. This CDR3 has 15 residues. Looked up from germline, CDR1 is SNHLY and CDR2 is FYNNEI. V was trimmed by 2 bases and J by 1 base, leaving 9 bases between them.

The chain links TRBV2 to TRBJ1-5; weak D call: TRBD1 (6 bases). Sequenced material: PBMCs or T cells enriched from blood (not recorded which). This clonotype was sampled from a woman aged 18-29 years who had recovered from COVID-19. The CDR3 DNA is TGTGCCAGCAGTGAACTGCAGGGGAGCAATCAGCCCCAGCATTTT. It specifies CASSELQGSNQPQHF.